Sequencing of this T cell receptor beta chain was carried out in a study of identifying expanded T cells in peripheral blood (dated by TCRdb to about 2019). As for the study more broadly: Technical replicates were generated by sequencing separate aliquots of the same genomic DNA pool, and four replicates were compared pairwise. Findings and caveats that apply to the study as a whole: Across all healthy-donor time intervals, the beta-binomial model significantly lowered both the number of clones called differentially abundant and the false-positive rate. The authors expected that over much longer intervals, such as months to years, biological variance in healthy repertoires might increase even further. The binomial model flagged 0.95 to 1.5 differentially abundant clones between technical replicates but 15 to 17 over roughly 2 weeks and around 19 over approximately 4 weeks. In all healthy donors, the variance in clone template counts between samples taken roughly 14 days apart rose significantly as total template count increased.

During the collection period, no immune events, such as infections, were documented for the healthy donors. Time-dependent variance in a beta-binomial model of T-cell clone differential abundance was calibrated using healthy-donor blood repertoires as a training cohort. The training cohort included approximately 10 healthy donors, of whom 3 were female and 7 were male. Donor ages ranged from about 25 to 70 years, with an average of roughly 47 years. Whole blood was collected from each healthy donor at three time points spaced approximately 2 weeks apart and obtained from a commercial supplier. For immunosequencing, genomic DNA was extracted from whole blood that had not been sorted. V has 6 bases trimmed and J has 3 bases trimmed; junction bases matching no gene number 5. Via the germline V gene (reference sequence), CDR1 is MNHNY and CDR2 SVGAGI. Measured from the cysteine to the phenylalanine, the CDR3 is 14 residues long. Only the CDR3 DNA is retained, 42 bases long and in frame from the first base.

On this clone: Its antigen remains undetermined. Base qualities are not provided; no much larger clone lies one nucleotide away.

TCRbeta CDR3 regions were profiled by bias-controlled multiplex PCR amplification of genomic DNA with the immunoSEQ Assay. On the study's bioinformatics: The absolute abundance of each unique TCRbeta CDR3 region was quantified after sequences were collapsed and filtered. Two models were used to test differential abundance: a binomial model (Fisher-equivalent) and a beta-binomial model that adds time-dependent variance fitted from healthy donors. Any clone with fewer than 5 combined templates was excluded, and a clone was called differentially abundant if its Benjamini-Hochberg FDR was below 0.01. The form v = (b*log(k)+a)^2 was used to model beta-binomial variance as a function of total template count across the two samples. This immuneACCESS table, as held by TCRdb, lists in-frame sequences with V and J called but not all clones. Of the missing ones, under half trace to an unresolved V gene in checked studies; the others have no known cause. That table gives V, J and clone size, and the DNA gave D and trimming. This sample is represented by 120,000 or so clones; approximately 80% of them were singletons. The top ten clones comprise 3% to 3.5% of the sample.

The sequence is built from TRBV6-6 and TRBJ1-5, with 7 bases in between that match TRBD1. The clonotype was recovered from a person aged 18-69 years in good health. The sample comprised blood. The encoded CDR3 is CASRKGQYNQPQHF. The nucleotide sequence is TGTGCCAGCAGGAAGGGACAGTACAATCAGCCCCAGCATTTT.